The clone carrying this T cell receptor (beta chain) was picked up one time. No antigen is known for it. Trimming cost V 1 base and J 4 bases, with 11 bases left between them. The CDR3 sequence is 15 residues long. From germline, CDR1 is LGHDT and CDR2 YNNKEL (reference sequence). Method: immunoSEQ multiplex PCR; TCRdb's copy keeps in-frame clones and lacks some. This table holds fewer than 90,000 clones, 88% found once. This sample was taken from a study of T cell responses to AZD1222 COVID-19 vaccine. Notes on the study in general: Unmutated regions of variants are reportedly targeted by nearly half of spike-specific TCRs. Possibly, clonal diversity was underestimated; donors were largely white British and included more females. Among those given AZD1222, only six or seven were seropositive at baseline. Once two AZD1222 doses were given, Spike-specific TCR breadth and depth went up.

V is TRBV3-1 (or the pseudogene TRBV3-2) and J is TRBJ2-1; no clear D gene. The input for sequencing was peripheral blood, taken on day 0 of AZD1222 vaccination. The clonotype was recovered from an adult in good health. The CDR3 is CASSQVTGPYNEQFF. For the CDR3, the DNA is TGTGCCAGCAGCCAAGTGACCGGCCCATACAATGAGCAGTTCTTC.